This T cell receptor beta chain was recovered during a study of T cell repertoires in cytomegalovirus infection. The wider study: Shared public TCR beta signatures pointed to both CMV infection and a matching HLA type. Whole-study findings and limits: Ex vivo, HLA-C-restricted CMV-specific TCR beta clonotypes prevailed over the rest of the response.

CDR3 size: 13 residues. V dropped 2 bases and J dropped 3 bases, with 8 bases sitting between them. CDR1 is SGHAT and CDR2 is FQNNGV in the germline V gene. A single record per CDR3 protein comes from TCRdb applying MiXCR to the reads. This table has 110,000 or so distinct CDR3 sequences, around 31% appearing once. This clonotype was counted between two and nine times. Antigen unknown. The clonotype originates from a human donor in good health (CMV status not recorded). Some clones in this sample may be carry-over from other donors' samples. Here the sequenced sample was CD8+ T cells from cultured PBMCs, taken from culture after CMV antigen stimulation. The gene calls are TRBV11-2 and TRBJ2-7; D uncertain. The CDR3 loop is CASSLNSGYEQYF. CDR3 in DNA: TGTGCCAGCAGCTTAAACTCTGGCTACGAGCAGTACTTC. Based on the CDR3 plus reference TRBV11-2 and TRBJ2-7, the full variable domain is EAGVAQSPRYKIIEKRQSVAFWCNPISGHATLYWYQQILGQGPKLLIQFQNNGVVDDSQLPKDRFSAERLKGVDSTLKIQPAKLEDSAVYLCASSLNSGYEQYFGPGTRLTVT.